Below are 25 T cell receptor beta chains sequenced from a single sample in a study of blood T cell repertoires in COVID-19. Libraries were prepared by immunoSEQ multiplex PCR; TCRdb keeps only in-frame clonotypes and omits some of them. Of approximately 250,000 clones listed, 88% are singletons. The sequenced sample was PBMCs or T cells enriched from blood (not recorded which). The receptors here all came from a woman aged 60 to 75 in a cohort exposed to, infected with or recovered from COVID-19 (not recorded which).

This clone was picked up a small number of times. This chain connects TRBV2 to TRBJ2-1; 9 nucleotides line up with TRBD2. CDR3 length: 15 amino acids. Germline V gene lookup returns CDR1 SNHLY and CDR2 FYNNEI. V was pared by 5 bases and J by 5 bases, with 7 bases of the junction left unmatched. DNA for the CDR3: TGTGCCAGCAGTCTAACTAGCGGGTCGCACAATGAGCAGTTCTTC. The encoded protein is CASSLTSGSHNEQFF.

CDR3 DNA: TGTGCCAGTAGTACGGACAGGGGGTCTTACGAGCAGTACTTC. Protein: CASSTDRGSYEQYF. The V gene is TRBV19, the J gene TRBJ2-7; 10 nucleotides line up with TRBD1. The CDR3 runs 14 residues. V shed 4 bases, J shed 4 bases, and the junction held 4 bases outside the gene matches. Per germline, CDR1 LNHDA and CDR2 SQIVND (reference sequence).

This clone appeared a few times. The chain uses TRBV9 and TRBJ2-2; the match to TRBD1 covers 8 bases. The CDR3 runs to 18 residues. Germline CDR1 is SGDLS and CDR2 is YYNGEE. V dropped 3 bases and J dropped 1; count of bases not matched to a gene: 11. CDR3 residues: CASSATSGGNRNTGELFF. CDR3 coding DNA: TGTGCCAGCAGCGCCACATCAGGGGGCAATAGGAACACCGGGGAGCTGTTTTTT.

The V and J genes are TRBV2 and TRBJ2-4, with 7 bases matching TRBD1. Trimming removed 4 bases from V and 1 base from J; junction bases left unmatched: 7. CDR3 size: 16 residues. Germline CDR1 and CDR2: SNHLY and FYNNEI. DNA of the CDR3: TGTGCCAGCAGTGCACCGGGACAGAGGGCCAAAAACATTCAGTACTTC. Translating gives CASSAPGQRAKNIQYF.

The chain uses TRBV28 and TRBJ1-5; TRBD1 might be the D (6 bases). The V end was cut by 7 bases, the J end by 3 bases, with 22 bases between. Germline loops: CDR1 MDHEN, CDR2 SYDVKM. The CDR3 consists of 17 residues. The CDR3 sequence is CASTSLAGGAPNQPQHF. For the CDR3, the DNA is TGTGCCAGCACCAGTTTGGCGGGGGGCGCCCCCAATCAGCCCCAGCATTTT.

The genes are TRBV25-1 and TRBJ1-3, with D perhaps TRBD1 (6 bases). The CDR3 is 13 residues long. Germline CDR1 is MGHDK and CDR2 is SYGVNS. Trimming removed 7 bases at V and 4 bases at J, with 11 bases between. CDR3 in DNA: TGTGCCAGCAAGAGTACAGGGGGAAACACCATATATTTT. Its translation: CASKSTGGNTIYF. Together with reference TRBV25-1 and TRBJ1-3, the CDR3 gives the full variable domain: EADIYQTPRYLVIGTGKKITLECSQTMGHDKMYWYQQDPGMELHLIHYSYGVNSTEKGDLSSESTVSRIRTEHFPLTLESARPSHTSQYLCASKSTGGNTIYFGEGSWLTVV.

V usage is TRBV29-1 and J usage is TRBJ2-3; 11 nucleotides line up with TRBD1. Germline CDR1 reads SQVTM; CDR2 reads ANQGSEA. The CDR3 is 14 residues long. The V gene end was trimmed by 5 bases and the J gene end by 4 bases; junction bases not matched to a gene: 5. Here the CDR3 reads CSVSRDRGSDTQYF. The DNA for the CDR3 is TGCAGCGTTAGCCGGGACAGGGGGTCAGATACGCAGTATTTT.

This chain links TRBV5-8 with TRBJ2-1, with 11 bases fitting TRBD2. The CDR3 runs 15 residues. The trim removed 4 bases at V and 4 bases at J, leaving 4 bases unmatched. Germline V gene sequence: CDR1 SGHTS, CDR2 YDEGEE. DNA of the CDR3: TGTGCCAGCAGCACGACTAGCGGGACGTACAATGAGCAGTTCTTC. Protein: CASSTTSGTYNEQFF. Variable domain in full (rest from reference TRBV5-8 and TRBJ2-1): EAGVTQSPTHLIKTRGQQATLRCSPISGHTSVYWYQQALGLGLQFLLWYDEGEERNRGNFPPRFSGRQFPNYSSELNVNALELEDSALYLCASSTTSGTYNEQFFGPGTRLTVL.

This clone came up a few times. This rearrangement joins TRBV5-1 to TRBJ1-2; the match to TRBD1 covers 7 bases. The CDR3 extends over 13 amino acids. From germline, CDR1 is SGHRS and CDR2 YFSETQ. Unmatched junction bases numbered 6, after V lost 3 bases and J lost 7 bases. The CDR3 nucleotides are TGCGCCAGCAGCTCGACAGACAGGGTTGGCTACACCTTC. Amino acids: CASSSTDRVGYTF.

The chain recombines TRBV5-1 with TRBJ2-2; TRBD2 agrees at 10 bases. Per germline, CDR1 SGHRS and CDR2 YFSETQ. The length of the CDR3 is 13 residues. V gave up 7 bases and J gave up 4 bases; unmatched junction bases: 1. This CDR3 reads CASRTSGTGELFF. CDR3 DNA: TGCGCCAGCCGGACTAGCGGCACCGGGGAGCTGTTTTTT.

This clone was counted a single time. The J gene is TRBJ2-1, the V gene TRBV7-8; D perhaps matches TRBD1 (5 bases). The CDR3 has 17 residues. Deletions cut 4 bases from V and 4 bases from J, with 20 bases between. From germline, CDR1 is SGHVS and CDR2 FQNEAQ. CDR3 loop: CASSSTGSTGFYNEQFF. The CDR3 DNA follows: TGTGCCAGCAGCTCTACTGGGTCAACAGGTTTTTACAATGAGCAGTTCTTC.

V usage is TRBV11-3 and J usage is TRBJ2-1; 10 nucleotides match TRBD2. Trimming took 5 bases from V and 7 from J; bases not matched to a gene: 11. Germline assignment: CDR1 SGHNT and CDR2 YENEEA. The CDR3 consists of 16 residues. The CDR3, as DNA: TGTGCCAGCAGCCCGAGCTTTCAGCGGGAGGGAAATGAGCAGTTCTTC. This translates into CASSPSFQREGNEQFF.

The chain links TRBV11-1 to TRBJ2-3; 9 bases line up with TRBD1. The V gene end was trimmed by 4 bases and the J gene end by 1 base; junction bases not matched to a gene: 6. The CDR3 has 16 amino acids. Germline CDR1 reads SGHAT; CDR2 reads FQDESV (reference sequence). This CDR3 reads CASSSGGTGRTDTQYF. Written as DNA, the CDR3 is TGTGCCAGCAGCTCCGGGGGGACAGGGCGCACAGATACGCAGTATTTT.

The V and J genes are TRBV18 and TRBJ2-1, with 9 bases fitting TRBD2. The CDR3 sequence is 14 residues long. The V gene's germline CDR1 is KGHSH and CDR2 LQKENI. The V segment lost 4 bases and the J segment 4 bases; nucleotides outside the gene matches: 2. CDR3 region: CASSLLAGYNEQFF. In nucleotides, the CDR3 is TGTGCCAGCTCACTTCTAGCGGGGTACAATGAGCAGTTCTTC.

This rearrangement joins TRBV29-1 to TRBJ2-1; 8 bases agree with TRBD1. CDR1 SQVTM and CDR2 ANQGSEA come from the germline V gene. The CDR3 is 17 residues long. Trimming took 7 bases from V and 3 from J; bases not matched to a gene: 17. CDR3 region: CSAVIFQGAAHYNEQFF. The CDR3, as DNA: TGCAGCGCCGTAATCTTCCAGGGGGCGGCTCACTACAATGAGCAGTTCTTC.

This clone was detected once. The gene calls are TRBV5-1 and TRBJ2-1; possible D gene TRBD2, 5 bases. V lost 0 bases and J 2 bases, leaving 9 bases between the germline ends. The CDR3 is made up of 15 amino acids. Germline assignment: CDR1 SGHRS and CDR2 YFSETQ. CDR3 amino acids: CASSLGVATYNEQFF. The CDR3 region has the DNA TGCGCCAGCAGCTTGGGGGTAGCGACCTACAATGAGCAGTTCTTC.

The chain carries TRBV6-5 and TRBJ2-7; 9 nucleotides match TRBD2. V gave up 0 bases and J gave up 1 base; unmatched junction bases: 4. The germline V gene has CDR1 MNHEY and CDR2 SVGAGI. The CDR3 length is 16 residues. The DNA for the CDR3 is TGTGCCAGCAGTTACTCAAGAACTAGCGGGTCCTACGAGCAGTACTTC. It yields the protein CASSYSRTSGSYEQYF.

On this clone itself: Other DNA sequences in the same sample also yield this CDR3. The rearrangement joins TRBV18 to TRBJ2-7, with D perhaps TRBD1 (6 bases). This CDR3 spans 13 amino acids. Trimming removed 3 bases at V and 2 bases at J, with 8 bases between. From germline, CDR1 is KGHSH and CDR2 LQKENI. The CDR3 here is CASSPSGAYEQYF. DNA of the CDR3: TGTGCCAGCTCACCGTCAGGGGCCTACGAGCAGTACTTC.

V and J are TRBV15 and TRBJ1-1, with 9 positions matching TRBD1. This CDR3 has 17 amino acids. Trimming removed 5 bases from V and 2 bases from J; junction bases left unmatched: 12. CDR1 and CDR2 from the germline V gene are LNHNV and YYDKDF (reference sequence). The CDR3 reads CATSGGQGKRVNTEAFF. For the CDR3, the DNA is TGTGCCACCAGCGGAGGACAGGGGAAAAGAGTTAACACTGAAGCTTTCTTT.

The V call is TRBV7-8, the J call TRBJ2-5; the match to TRBD2 covers 7 bases. The CDR3 is 16 amino acids. Germline V gene lookup returns CDR1 SGHVS and CDR2 FQNEAQ. Trimming at V came to 5 bases and at J to 5 bases, leaving 14 bases not matched to a gene. CDR3 in amino acids: CASSPPPAGVWETQYF. For the CDR3, the DNA is TGTGCCAGCAGCCCCCCCCCGGCGGGAGTATGGGAGACCCAGTACTTC.

The sample holds one count of this clone. This sequence joins TRBV19 and TRBJ1-5, with D possibly matching TRBD1 (6 bases). The CDR3 sequence is 16 residues long. V was trimmed by 3 bases and J by 3 bases, leaving 15 bases between them. Germline CDR1 and CDR2: LNHDA and SQIVND (reference sequence). The CDR3 sequence: CASSILSTGSNQPQHF. CDR3 DNA: TGTGCCAGTAGTATCCTCTCGACAGGTTCCAATCAGCCCCAGCATTTT.

The rearrangement joins TRBV7-3 to TRBJ2-1; 11 bases fit TRBD2. The germline CDR1 and CDR2 sequences are SGHTA and FQGTGA. V shed 5 bases and J 10 bases; nucleotides not matched to a gene: 13. The length of the CDR3 is 16 residues. This chain's CDR3 is CASSALLAGGIGEQFF. CDR3 DNA: TGTGCCAGCAGCGCCCTCCTAGCGGGAGGCATCGGCGAGCAGTTCTTC.

The CDR3 sequence: CASSQDGQGYEQYF. In DNA, the CDR3 is TGCGCCAGCAGCCAAGATGGTCAGGGCTACGAGCAGTACTTC. The V call is TRBV4-3, the J call TRBJ2-7; maybe TRBD1 (5 bases). The CDR3 has 14 amino acids. V lost 0 bases to trimming and J lost 3 bases, with 9 bases between them. The germline V gene has CDR1 LGHNA and CDR2 YSLEER.

V usage is TRBV6-1 and J usage is TRBJ1-6, with D possibly TRBD1 on 5 matching bases. The ends were cut back, 5 bases at V and 10 bases at J, with 15 bases in the middle. The CDR3 has 14 residues. CDR1 MNHNS and CDR2 SASEGT come from the germline V gene. This chain's CDR3 is CASSSQDNWSPLHF. The CDR3 DNA reads TGTGCCAGCAGTTCACAGGATAACTGGTCACCCCTCCACTTT.

This CDR3 is CASRATGGPYEQYF. DNA of the CDR3: TGTGCCAGCAGGGCGACAGGGGGTCCCTACGAGCAGTACTTC. The chain has TRBV28 and TRBJ2-7; 9 bases are a match to TRBD1. Germline V gene sequence: CDR1 MDHEN, CDR2 SYDVKM. The V segment lost 6 bases and the J segment 2 bases; nucleotides outside the gene matches: 5. This CDR3 has 14 amino acids.